Described below is a single T cell receptor (beta chain) sequence and its context. CDR1 and CDR2 from the germline V gene are SQVTM and ANQGSEA. The CDR3 loop spans 16 amino acids. V lost 7 bases and J lost 3; bases outside the gene matches: 13. The data originate from a study of blood T cell repertoires in COVID-19. Libraries were prepared by immunoSEQ multiplex PCR; TCRdb keeps only in-frame clonotypes and omits some of them. The sample lists 300,000 to 350,000 clones, 90% seen once, with 2.9% in the top ten. V gene TRBV29-1 combines with J gene TRBJ2-3; 10 bases line up with TRBD1. The sequence came from a woman aged 25 to 39 with COVID-19, enrolled during active disease. Sequencing was done on a sample of peripheral blood. DNA of the CDR3: TGCAGCGGAGAAACTTATGACAGGGGGCGTACAGATACGCAGTATTTT. It encodes CSGETYDRGRTDTQYF.